The next 4 T cell receptor beta chains were all read from a single sample in a study of blood T cell repertoires in COVID-19. Clones were read by immunoSEQ multiplex PCR, and TCRdb kept only the in-frame ones, dropping some. The table includes under 250,000 clones, 80% to 90% detected once. The sequenced sample consisted of peripheral blood. The origin of the receptors is a man aged 40-55 years with active or convalescent COVID-19.

In its sample, this clone was seen a few times. The rearrangement links TRBV7-2 to TRBJ1-2; no reliable D call. CDR3 length: 14 residues. Germline-derived CDR1 and CDR2 are SGHTA and FQGNSA. Trimming pared 5 bases from V and 2 bases from J, leaving 12 bases between. In DNA form, the CDR3 reads TGTGCCAGCAGCCCTATGACAAACAACTATGGCTACACCTTC. As protein: CASSPMTNNYGYTF.

V gene TRBV5-1 combines with J gene TRBJ1-5; TRBD1 matches 8 bases. Germline assignment: CDR1 SGHRS and CDR2 YFSETQ. The CDR3 totals 13 residues. Unmatched junction bases numbered 7, after V lost 5 bases and J lost 9 bases. CDR3 in DNA: TGCGCCAGCAGGGTGGACAGGGTTGGGCCCCAGCATTTT. This encodes CASRVDRVGPQHF.

CDR3 in DNA: TGTGCCATCAGTGAGTTGACAAGGAAAAATTCACCCCTCCACTTT. Amino acids: CAISELTRKNSPLHF. The genes are TRBV10-3 and TRBJ1-6; D gene ambiguous. V lost 1 base, J lost 7 bases, and 11 bases lay in between. This CDR3 comprises 15 residues. CDR1 is ENHRY and CDR2 is SYGVKD in the germline V gene.

The rearrangement links TRBV19 to TRBJ2-1; 11 positions agree with TRBD2. The CDR3 is 17 amino acids. From germline, CDR1 is LNHDA and CDR2 SQIVND (reference sequence). V dropped 6 bases and J dropped 7; count of bases not matched to a gene: 14. The CDR3 bases are TGTGCCAGTAGCGTCACCCGACTAGCGGGACTAGAGAATGAGCAGTTCTTC. Translating gives CASSVTRLAGLENEQFF. Full variable domain (rest looked up from reference TRBV19 and TRBJ2-1): DGGITQSPKYLFRKEGQNVTLSCEQNLNHDAMYWYRQDPGQGLRLIYYSQIVNDFQKGDIAEGYSVSREKKESFPLTVTSAQKNPTAFYLCASSVTRLAGLENEQFFGPGTRLTVL.